The source of this T cell receptor beta chain is a study of T cells in Graves' hyperthyroidism and ophthalmopathy. Notes on the study in general: In the blood, most expanded thyroid clonotypes above 0.001 appeared as well.

V gave up 3 bases and J gave up 2 bases, with 10 bases separating them. Per the germline V gene, CDR1 is LNHNV and CDR2 is YYDKDF (reference sequence). CDR3 length: 14 amino acids. Amplification yielded TCR beta CDR3 regions, with RNA transcripts as the source. The HTBI set primed first-round TCR CDR3 RT-PCR. MiXCR was run by TCRdb on the multiplex PCR reads, yielding one entry per CDR3 protein. The data contain about half a million distinct CDR3 sequences, around 15% of them singletons. This clonotype was recorded at least ten times. Its antigen is unknown. Ophthalmopathy cases scored 3 or more on the Clinical Activity Score and 4 or more on NOSPECS grade, with duration below 3 months. Every diagnosis used clinical symptoms, serum thyroxine and TRAb, thyroid ultrasound and orbital computed tomography. PBMCs were collected from an approximately 9.5 ml volume of fresh peripheral blood.

The specimen sequenced was blood. This receptor was taken from a woman aged 25 to 45 with Graves' ophthalmopathy. This chain uses TRBV15 with TRBJ1-1, with D possibly being TRBD1 (6 bases). CDR3 amino acids: CATSRPGGNTEAFF. The CDR3 DNA follows: TGTGCCACCAGCAGGCCGGGGGGCAACACTGAAGCTTTCTTT.